This T cell receptor (beta chain) was documented in a study of T cells in Graves' hyperthyroidism and ophthalmopathy. Researchers amplified the TCR beta CDR3 regions from RNA transcripts. HTBI primers were the set used in a first-round RT-PCR of the TCR CDR3. TCRdb ran MiXCR on the multiplex PCR reads and lists one entry per CDR3 protein. The sample contains around 500,000 distinct CDR3 sequences, about 22% of which appear only once. Germline trimming cut 6 bases from V and 1 base from J; bases unmatched to any gene: 10. Per germline, CDR1 MNHEY and CDR2 SVGEGT. The CDR3 has 17 residues. Overall study results and limits: Ophthalmopathy and stable hyperthyroidism were told apart by a 13 V-J model. Onset of ophthalmopathy came a median 6.5 months after the model predicted it.

As for this clonotype: The antigen remains undetermined.

The receptor's source is a woman in her sixties or seventies with Graves' ophthalmopathy. Sequenced: blood. V usage is TRBV6-2 or TRBV6-3 and J usage is TRBJ2-3; 10 bases are a match to TRBD2. The CDR3 bases are TGTGCCAGCAGCTTCCTAGCGGGAGAAGGTGGCACAGATACGCAGTATTTT. It codes for CASSFLAGEGGTDTQYF.